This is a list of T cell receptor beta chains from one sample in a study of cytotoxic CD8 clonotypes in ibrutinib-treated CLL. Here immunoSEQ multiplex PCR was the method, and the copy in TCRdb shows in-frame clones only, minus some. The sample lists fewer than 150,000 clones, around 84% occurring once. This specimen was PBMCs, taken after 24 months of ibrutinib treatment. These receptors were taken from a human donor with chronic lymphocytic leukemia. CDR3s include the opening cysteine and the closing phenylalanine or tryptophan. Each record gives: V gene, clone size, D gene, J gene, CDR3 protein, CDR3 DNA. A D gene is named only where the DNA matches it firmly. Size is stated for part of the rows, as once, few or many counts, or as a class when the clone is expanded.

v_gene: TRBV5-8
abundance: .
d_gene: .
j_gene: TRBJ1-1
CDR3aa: CASSLQGGTEAFF
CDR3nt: TGTGCCAGCAGCTTGCAAGGGGGCACTGAAGCTTTCTTT

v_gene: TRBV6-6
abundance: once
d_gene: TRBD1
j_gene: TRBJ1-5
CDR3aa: CASRGLGQSNQPQHF
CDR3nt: TGTGCCAGCAGGGGTCTGGGACAGAGCAATCAGCCCCAGCATTTT

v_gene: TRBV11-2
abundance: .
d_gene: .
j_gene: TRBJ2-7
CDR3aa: CASSLGTLSSYEQYF
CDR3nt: TGTGCCAGCAGCTTAGGGACTCTGAGCTCCTACGAGCAGTACTTC

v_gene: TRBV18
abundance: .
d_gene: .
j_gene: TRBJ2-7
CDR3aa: CASSPQSSTTEQYF
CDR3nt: TGTGCCAGCTCACCACAGTCGAGCACTACAGAGCAGTACTTC

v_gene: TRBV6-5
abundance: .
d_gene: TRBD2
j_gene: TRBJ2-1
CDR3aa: CASSYSGGPGNEQFF
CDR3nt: TGTGCCAGCAGTTACAGCGGGGGGCCGGGCAATGAGCAGTTCTTC

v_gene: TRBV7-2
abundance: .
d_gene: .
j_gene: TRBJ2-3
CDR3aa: CASSLATGGTSTDTQYF
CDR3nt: TGTGCCAGCAGCTTAGCGACGGGGGGCACTAGCACAGATACGCAGTATTTT

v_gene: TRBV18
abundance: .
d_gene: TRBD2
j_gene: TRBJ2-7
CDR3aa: CASSPLITSDSYEQYF
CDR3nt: TGTGCCAGCTCACCCCTAATTACTAGCGACTCCTACGAGCAGTACTTC

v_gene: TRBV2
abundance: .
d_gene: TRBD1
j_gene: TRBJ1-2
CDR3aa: CASSEVQGGFDGYTF
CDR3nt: TGTGCCAGCAGTGAAGTTCAGGGGGGCTTTGATGGCTACACCTTC

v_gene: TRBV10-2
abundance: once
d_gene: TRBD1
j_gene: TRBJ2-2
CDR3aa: CASTDRGTGELFF
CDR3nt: TGCGCCAGCACGGACAGGGGCACCGGGGAGCTGTTTTTT

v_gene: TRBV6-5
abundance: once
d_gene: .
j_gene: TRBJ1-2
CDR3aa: CASTWTDNYGYTF
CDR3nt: TGTGCCAGCACCTGGACGGACAACTATGGCTACACCTTC

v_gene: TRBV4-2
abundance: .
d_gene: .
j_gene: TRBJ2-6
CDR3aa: CASSQEGWASGANVLTF
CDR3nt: TGTGCCAGCAGCCAAGAAGGCTGGGCTTCTGGGGCCAACGTCCTGACTTTC

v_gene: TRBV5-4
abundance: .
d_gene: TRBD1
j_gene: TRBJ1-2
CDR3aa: CASSLEGTGVYGYTF
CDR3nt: TGTGCCAGCAGCTTGGAAGGGACAGGGGTCTATGGCTACACCTTC

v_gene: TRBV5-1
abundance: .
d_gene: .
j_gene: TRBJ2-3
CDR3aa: CASSLDREWDTQYF
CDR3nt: TGCGCCAGCAGCTTGGACAGGGAATGGGATACGCAGTATTTT

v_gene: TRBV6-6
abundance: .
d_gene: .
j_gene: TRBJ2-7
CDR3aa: CASSYSRAVYEQYF
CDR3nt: TGTGCCAGCAGTTACTCGCGTGCCGTTTACGAGCAGTACTTC

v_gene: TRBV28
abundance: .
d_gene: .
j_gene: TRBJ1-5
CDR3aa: CASSLGGGAQPQHF
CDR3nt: TGTGCCAGCAGTTTAGGGGGCGGGGCTCAGCCCCAGCATTTT

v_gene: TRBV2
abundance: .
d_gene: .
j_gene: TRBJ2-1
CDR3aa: CASNHENSQGEQFF
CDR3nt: TGTGCCAGCAATCATGAAAACTCGCAGGGTGAGCAGTTCTTC

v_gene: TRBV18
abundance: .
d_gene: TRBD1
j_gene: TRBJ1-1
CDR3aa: CASSPSGTGGTEAFF
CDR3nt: TGTGCCAGCTCACCATCCGGGACAGGAGGGACTGAAGCTTTCTTT

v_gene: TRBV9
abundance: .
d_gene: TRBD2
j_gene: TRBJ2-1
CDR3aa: CASSAGSSGGRNEQFF
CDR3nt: TGTGCCAGCAGCGCGGGGTCTAGCGGGGGGCGCAATGAGCAGTTCTTC

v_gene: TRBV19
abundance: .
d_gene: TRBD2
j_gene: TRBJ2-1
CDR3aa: CASSIAAGGSYNEQFF
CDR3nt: TGTGCCAGTAGTATAGCGGCGGGGGGTAGCTACAATGAGCAGTTCTTC

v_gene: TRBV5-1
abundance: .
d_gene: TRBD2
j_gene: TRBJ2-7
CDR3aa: CASSFGSGGAPGTYEQYF
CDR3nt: TGCGCCAGCAGCTTCGGAAGCGGGGGGGCGCCTGGTACGTACGAGCAGTACTTC

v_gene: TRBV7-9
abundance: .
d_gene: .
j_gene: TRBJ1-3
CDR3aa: CASSQALFSGNTIYF
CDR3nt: TGTGCCAGCAGCCAAGCACTGTTCTCTGGAAACACCATATATTTT

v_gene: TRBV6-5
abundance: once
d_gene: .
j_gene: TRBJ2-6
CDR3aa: CASRTGANVLTF
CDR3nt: TGTGCCAGCAGAACTGGGGCCAACGTCCTGACTTTC

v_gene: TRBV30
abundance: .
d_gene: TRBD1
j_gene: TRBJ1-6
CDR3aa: CAWSAGGNSPLHF
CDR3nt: TGTGCCTGGAGTGCAGGGGGGAATTCACCCCTCCACTTT

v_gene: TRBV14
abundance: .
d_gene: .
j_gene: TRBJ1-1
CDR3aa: CASSQDLARATEAFF
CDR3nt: TGTGCCAGCAGCCAAGATCTCGCCAGGGCCACTGAAGCTTTCTTT

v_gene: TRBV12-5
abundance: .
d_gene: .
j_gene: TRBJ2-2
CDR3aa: CASGLGNTGELFF
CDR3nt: TGTGCTAGTGGTTTGGGGAACACCGGGGAGCTGTTTTTT

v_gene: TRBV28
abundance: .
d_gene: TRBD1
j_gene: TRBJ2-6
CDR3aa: CASSFGQGMSGANVLTF
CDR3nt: TGTGCCAGCAGTTTTGGACAGGGTATGTCTGGGGCCAACGTCCTGACTTTC

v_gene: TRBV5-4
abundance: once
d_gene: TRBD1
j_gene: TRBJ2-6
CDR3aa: CASSLGTERSGANVLTF
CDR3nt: TGTGCCAGCAGCCTTGGGACAGAACGCTCTGGGGCCAACGTCCTGACTTTC

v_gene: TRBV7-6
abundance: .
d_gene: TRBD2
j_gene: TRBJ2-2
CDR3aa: CASSFGSGGNTGELFF
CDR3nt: TGTGCCAGCAGCTTTGGTAGCGGGGGAAACACCGGGGAGCTGTTTTTT

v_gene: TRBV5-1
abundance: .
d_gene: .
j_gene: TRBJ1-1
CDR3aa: CASSLGLEAFF
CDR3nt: TGCGCCAGCAGCTTGGGCCTTGAAGCTTTCTTT

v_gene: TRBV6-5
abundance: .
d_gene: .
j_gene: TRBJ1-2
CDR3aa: CASGNRAGGYTF
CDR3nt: TGTGCCAGCGGGAACAGGGCGGGAGGCTACACCTTC

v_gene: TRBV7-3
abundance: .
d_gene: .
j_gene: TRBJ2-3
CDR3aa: CASSLRTLTTASTDTQYF
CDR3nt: TGTGCCAGCAGCTTAAGGACGCTTACTACCGCTAGCACAGATACGCAGTATTTT

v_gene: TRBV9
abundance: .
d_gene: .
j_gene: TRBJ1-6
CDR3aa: CASSVDEGMDSPLHF
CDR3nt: TGTGCCAGCAGCGTAGATGAGGGTATGGATTCACCCCTCCACTTT

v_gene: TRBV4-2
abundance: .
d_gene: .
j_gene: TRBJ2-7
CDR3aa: CASSQGSYEQYF
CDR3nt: TGTGCCAGCAGCCAGGGTTCCTACGAGCAGTACTTC